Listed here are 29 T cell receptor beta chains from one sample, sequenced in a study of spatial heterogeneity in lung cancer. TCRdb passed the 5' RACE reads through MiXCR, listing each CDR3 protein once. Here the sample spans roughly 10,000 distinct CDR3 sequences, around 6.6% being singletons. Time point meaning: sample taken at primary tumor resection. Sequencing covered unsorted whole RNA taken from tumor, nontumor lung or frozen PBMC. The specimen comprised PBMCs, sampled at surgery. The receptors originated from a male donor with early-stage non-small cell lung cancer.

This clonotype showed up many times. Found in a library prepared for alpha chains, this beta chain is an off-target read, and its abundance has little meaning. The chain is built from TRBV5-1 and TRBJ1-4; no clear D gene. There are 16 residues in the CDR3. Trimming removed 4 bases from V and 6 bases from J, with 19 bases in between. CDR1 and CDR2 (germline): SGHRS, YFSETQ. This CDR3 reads CASSPVSGSSDEKLFF. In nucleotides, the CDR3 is TGCGCCAGCAGCCCCGTTTCGGGGAGTTCCGATGAAAAACTGTTTTTT.

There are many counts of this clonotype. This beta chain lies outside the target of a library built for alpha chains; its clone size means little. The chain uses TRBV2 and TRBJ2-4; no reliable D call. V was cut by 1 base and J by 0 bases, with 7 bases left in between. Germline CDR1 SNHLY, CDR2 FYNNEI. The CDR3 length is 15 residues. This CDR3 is CASSEVRVAKNIQYF. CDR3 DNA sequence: TGTGCCAGCAGTGAAGTCCGGGTAGCCAAAAACATTCAGTACTTC.

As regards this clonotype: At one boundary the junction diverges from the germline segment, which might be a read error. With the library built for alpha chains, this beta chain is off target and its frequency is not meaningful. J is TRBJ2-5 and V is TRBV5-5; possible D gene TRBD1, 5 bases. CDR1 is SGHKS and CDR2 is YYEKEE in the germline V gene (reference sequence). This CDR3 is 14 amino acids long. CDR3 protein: CASSHRQTEDTQYF. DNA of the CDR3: TGTGCCAGCAGCCACCGACAGACTGAAGATACCCAGTACTTC.

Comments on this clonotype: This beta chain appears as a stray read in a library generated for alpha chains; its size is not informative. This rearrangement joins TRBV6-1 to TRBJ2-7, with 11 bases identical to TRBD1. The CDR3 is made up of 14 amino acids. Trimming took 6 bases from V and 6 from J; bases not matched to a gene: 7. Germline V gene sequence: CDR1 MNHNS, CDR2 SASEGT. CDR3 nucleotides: TGTGCCAGCAGGGCAACGGGACAGGGGGGCGAGCAGTACTTC. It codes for CASRATGQGGEQYF.

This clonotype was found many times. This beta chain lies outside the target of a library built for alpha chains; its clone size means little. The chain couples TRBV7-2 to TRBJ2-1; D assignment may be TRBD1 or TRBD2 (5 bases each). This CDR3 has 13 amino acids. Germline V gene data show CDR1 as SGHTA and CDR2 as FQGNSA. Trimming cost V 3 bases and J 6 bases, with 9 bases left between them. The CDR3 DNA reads TGTGCCAGCAGCTTCCGGGACCGCAATGAGCAGTTCTTC. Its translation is CASSFRDRNEQFF.

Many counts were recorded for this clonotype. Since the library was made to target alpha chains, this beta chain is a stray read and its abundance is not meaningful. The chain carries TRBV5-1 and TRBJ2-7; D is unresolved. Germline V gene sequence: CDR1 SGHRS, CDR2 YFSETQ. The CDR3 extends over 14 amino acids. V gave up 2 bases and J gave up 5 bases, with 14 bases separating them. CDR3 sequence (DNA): TGCGCCAGCAGCTTCCAGGTCGCCCCGGACGAGCAGTACTTC. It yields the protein CASSFQVAPDEQYF.

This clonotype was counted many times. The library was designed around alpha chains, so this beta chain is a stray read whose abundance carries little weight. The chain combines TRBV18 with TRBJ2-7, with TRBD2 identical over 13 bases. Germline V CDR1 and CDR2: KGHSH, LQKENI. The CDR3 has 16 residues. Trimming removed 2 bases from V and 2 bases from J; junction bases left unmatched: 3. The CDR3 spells CASSPDTSGGAYEQYF. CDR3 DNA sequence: TGTGCCAGCTCACCAGATACTAGCGGGGGGGCCTACGAGCAGTACTTC.

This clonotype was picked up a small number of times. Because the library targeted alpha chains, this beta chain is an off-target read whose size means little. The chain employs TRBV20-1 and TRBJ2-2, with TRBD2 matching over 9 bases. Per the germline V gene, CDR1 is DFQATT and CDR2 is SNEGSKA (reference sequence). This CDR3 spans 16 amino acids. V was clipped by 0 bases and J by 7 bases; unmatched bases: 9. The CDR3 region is CSARDLAGGPVGELFF. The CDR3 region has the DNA TGCAGTGCTAGAGATTTGGCGGGAGGGCCTGTCGGGGAGCTGTTTTTT.

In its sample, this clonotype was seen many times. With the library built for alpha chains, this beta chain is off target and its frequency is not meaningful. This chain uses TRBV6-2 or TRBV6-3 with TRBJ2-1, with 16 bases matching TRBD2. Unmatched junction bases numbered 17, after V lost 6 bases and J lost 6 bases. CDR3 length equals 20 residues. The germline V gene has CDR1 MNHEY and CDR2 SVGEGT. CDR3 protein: CASSTRRLGLAGGHGNEQFF. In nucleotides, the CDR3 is TGTGCCAGCAGCACCCGCCGGTTGGGACTAGCGGGGGGGCATGGCAATGAGCAGTTCTTC.

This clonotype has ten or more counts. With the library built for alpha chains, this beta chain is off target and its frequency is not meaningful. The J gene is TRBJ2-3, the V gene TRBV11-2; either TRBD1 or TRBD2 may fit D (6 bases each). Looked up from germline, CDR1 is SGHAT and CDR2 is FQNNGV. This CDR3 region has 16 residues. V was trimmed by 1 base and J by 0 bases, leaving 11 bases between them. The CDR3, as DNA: TGTGCCAGCAGCTTAGTTGGAGGGGGAAGCACAGATACGCAGTATTTT. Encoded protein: CASSLVGGGSTDTQYF.

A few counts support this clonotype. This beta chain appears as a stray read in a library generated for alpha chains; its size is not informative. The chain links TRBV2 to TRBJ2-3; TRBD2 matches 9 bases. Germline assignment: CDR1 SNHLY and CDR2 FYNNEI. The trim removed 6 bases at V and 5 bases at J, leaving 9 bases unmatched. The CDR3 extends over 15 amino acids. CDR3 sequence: CASRIAGDLRDTQYF. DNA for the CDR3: TGTGCCAGCAGAATAGCGGGAGATCTTAGAGATACGCAGTATTTT.

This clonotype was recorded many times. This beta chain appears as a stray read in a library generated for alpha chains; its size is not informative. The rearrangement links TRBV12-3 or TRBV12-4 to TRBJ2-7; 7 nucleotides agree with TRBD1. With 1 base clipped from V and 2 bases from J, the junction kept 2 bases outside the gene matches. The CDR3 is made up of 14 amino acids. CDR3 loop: CASSLGQGPYEQYF. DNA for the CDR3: TGTGCCAGCAGTTTAGGACAGGGTCCCTACGAGCAGTACTTC.

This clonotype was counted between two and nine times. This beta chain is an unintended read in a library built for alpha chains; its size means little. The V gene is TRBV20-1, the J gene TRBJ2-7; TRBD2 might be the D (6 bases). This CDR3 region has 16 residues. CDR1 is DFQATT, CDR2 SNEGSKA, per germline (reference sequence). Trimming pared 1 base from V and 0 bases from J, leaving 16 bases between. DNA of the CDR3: TGCAGTGCTAGAGGAGCGGAGGGAAAGCTCTCCTACGAGCAGTACTTC. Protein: CSARGAEGKLSYEQYF.

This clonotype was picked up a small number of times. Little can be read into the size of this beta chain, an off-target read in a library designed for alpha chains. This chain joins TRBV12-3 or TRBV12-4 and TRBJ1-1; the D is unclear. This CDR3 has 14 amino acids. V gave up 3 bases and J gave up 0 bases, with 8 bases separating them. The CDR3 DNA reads TGTGCCAGCAGTTTCCGGACGATGAACACTGAAGCTTTCTTT. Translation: CASSFRTMNTEAFF.

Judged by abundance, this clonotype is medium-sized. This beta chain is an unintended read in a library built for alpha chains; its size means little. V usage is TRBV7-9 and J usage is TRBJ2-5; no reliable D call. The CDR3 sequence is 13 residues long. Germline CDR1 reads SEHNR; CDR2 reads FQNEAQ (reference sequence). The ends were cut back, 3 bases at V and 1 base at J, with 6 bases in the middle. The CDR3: CASSFGPQETQYF. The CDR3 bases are TGTGCCAGCAGCTTTGGTCCCCAAGAGACCCAGTACTTC.

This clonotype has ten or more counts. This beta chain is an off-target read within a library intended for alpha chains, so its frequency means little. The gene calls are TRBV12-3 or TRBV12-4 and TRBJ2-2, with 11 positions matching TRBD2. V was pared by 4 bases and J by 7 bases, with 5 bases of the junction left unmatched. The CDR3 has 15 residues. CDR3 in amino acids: CASSSGLAGDGELFF. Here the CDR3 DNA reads TGTGCCAGCAGTTCCGGACTAGCGGGCGACGGGGAGCTGTTTTTT.

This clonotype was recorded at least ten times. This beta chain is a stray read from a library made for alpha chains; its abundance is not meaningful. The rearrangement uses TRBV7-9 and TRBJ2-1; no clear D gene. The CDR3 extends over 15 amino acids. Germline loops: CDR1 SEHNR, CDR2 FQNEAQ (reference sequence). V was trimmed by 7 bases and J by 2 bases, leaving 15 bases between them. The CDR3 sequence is CASTLGSLAYNEQFF. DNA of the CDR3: TGTGCCAGCACCCTGGGCTCTTTGGCCTACAATGAGCAGTTCTTC.

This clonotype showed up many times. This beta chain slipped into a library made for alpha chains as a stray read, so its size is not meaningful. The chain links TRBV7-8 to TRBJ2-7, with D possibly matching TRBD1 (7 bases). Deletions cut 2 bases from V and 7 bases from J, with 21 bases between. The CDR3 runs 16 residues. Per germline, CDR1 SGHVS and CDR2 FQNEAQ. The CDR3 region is CASSLRGATGTWEQYF. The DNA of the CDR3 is TGTGCCAGCAGCTTAAGGGGGGCGACAGGGACCTGGGAGCAGTACTTC.

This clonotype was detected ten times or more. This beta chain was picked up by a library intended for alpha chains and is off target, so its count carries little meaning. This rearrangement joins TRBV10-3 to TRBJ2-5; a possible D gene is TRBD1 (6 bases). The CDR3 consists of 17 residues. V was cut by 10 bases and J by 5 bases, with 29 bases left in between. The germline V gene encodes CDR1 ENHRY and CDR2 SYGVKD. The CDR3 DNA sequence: TGTGCCACCGCCCTTTCGTTGGGTCGGACAGAAGTGGAGACCCAGTACTTC. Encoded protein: CATALSLGRTEVETQYF.

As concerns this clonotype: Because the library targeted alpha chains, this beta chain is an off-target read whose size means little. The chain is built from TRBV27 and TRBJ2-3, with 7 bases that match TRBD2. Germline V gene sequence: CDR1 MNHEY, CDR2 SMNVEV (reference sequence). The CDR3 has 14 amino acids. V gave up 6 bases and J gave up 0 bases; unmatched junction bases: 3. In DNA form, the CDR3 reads TGTGCCAGCAGCCTAGCGGCTAGCACAGATACGCAGTATTTT. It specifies CASSLAASTDTQYF.

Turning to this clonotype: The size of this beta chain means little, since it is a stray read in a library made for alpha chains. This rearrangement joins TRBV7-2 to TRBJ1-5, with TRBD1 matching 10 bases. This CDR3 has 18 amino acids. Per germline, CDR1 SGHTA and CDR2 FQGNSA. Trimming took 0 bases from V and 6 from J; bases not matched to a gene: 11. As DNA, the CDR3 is TGTGCCAGCAGCTTAGCGCCATACCGGGACAGGGGTTCTCAGCCCCAGCATTTT. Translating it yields CASSLAPYRDRGSQPQHF.

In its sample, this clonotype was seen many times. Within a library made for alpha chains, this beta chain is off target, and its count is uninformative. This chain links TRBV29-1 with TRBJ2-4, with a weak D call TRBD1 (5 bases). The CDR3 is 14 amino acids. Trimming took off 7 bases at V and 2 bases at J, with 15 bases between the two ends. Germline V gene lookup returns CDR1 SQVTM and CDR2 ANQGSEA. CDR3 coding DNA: TGCAGCGAGGGGCCAGCTGGGACCAAAAACATTCAGTACTTC. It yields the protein CSEGPAGTKNIQYF.

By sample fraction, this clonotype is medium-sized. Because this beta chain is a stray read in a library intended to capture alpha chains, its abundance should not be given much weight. For the CDR3, the DNA is TGTGCCAGCAGTACGAATCTCCGGGACAGGGCCTACTACGAGCAGTACTTC. Its translation: CASSTNLRDRAYYEQYF. The gene calls are TRBV6-2 or TRBV6-3 and TRBJ2-7; TRBD1 agrees at 9 bases. CDR1 is MNHEY, CDR2 SVGEGT, per germline. Trimming removed 5 bases from V and 3 bases from J; junction bases left unmatched: 14. This CDR3 is built from 17 residues.

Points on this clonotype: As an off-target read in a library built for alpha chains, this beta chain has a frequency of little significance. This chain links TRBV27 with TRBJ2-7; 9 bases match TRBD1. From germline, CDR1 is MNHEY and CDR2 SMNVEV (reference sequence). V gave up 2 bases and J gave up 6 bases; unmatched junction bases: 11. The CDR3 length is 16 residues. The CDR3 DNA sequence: TGTGCCAGCAGTTTAGTCACCGGGACAGGGCACGGCGAGCAGTACTTC. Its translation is CASSLVTGTGHGEQYF.

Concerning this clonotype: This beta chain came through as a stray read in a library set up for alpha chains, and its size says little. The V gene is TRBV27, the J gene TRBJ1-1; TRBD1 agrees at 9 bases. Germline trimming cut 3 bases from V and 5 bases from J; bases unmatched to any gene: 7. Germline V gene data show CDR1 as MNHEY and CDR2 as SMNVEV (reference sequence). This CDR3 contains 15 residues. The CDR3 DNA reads TGTGCCAGCAGTTTGCTAACAGGGGGCTGGACTGAAGCTTTCTTT. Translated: CASSLLTGGWTEAFF.

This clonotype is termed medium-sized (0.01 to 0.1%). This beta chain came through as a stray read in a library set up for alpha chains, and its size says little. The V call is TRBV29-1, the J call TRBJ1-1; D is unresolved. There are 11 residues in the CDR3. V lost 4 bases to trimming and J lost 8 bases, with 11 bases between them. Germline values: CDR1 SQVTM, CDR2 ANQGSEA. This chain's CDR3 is CSVVRLGEAFF. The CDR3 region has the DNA TGCAGCGTTGTACGACTGGGCGAAGCTTTCTTT.

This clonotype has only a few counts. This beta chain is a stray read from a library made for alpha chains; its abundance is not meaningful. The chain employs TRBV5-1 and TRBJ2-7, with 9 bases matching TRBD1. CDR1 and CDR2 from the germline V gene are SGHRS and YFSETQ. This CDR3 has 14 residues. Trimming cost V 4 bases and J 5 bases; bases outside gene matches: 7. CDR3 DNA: TGCGCCAGCAGCCCTCGGGACAGGGTTCACGAGCAGTACTTC. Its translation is CASSPRDRVHEQYF.

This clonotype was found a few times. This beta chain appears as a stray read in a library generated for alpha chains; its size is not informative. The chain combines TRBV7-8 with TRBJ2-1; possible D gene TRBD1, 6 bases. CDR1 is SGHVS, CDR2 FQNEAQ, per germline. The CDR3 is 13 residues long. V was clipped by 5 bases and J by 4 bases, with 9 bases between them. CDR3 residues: CASSLQGYNEQFF. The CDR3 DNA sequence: TGTGCCAGCAGCCTACAGGGTTACAATGAGCAGTTCTTC.

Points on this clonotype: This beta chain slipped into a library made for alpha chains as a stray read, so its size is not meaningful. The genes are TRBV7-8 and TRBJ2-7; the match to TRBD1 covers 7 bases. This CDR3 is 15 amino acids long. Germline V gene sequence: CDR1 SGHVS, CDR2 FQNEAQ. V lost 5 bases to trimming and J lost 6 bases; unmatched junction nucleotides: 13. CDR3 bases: TGTGCCAGCAGCACCGGGACAGCGTGGGGTTCCGAGCAGTACTTC. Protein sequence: CASSTGTAWGSEQYF.